This T cell receptor (beta chain) appears in the sequencing data of a study of shared T cell receptors in the human thymus. CDR3 size: 15 residues. Germline V gene lookup returns CDR1 MGHDK and CDR2 SYGVNS. V was trimmed by 6 bases and J by 2 bases, leaving 14 bases between them. Libraries were prepared by immunoSEQ multiplex PCR; TCRdb keeps only in-frame clonotypes and omits some of them. Among approximately 660,000 clones listed, approximately 88% were seen once. These data were likewise used in another study, on human thymus T cells.

The sample was thymocytes. This chain links TRBV25-1 with TRBJ2-1, with a weak D call TRBD1 (5 bases). This receptor was taken from a boy under three years old with a congenital heart defect. Here the CDR3 DNA reads TGTGCCAGCAGAAAGCTCGGACACCCCTACAATGAGCAGTTCTTC. It yields the protein CASRKLGHPYNEQFF. Together with reference TRBV25-1 and TRBJ2-1, the CDR3 gives the full variable domain: EADIYQTPRYLVIGTGKKITLECSQTMGHDKMYWYQQDPGMELHLIHYSYGVNSTEKGDLSSESTVSRIRTEHFPLTLESARPSHTSQYLCASRKLGHPYNEQFFGPGTRLTVL.